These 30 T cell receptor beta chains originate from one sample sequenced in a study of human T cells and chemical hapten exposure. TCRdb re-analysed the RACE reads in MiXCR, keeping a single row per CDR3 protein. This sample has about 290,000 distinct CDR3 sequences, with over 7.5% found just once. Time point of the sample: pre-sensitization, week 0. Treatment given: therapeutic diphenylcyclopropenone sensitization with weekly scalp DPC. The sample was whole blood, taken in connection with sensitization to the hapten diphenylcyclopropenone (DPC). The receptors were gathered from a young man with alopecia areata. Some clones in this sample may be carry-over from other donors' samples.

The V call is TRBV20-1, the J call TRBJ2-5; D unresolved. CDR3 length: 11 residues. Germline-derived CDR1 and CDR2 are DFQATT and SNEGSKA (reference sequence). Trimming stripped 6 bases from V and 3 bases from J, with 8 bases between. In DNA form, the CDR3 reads TGCAGTGCCACTGGGGAAGAGACCCAGTACTTC. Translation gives CSATGEETQYF.

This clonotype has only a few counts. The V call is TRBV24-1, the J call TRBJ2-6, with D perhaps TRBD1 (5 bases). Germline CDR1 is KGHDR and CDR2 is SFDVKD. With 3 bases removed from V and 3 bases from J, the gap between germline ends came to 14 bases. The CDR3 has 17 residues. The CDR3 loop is CATSDNIQVYGANVLTF. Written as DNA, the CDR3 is TGTGCCACCAGTGATAACATACAGGTGTATGGGGCCAACGTCCTGACTTTC.

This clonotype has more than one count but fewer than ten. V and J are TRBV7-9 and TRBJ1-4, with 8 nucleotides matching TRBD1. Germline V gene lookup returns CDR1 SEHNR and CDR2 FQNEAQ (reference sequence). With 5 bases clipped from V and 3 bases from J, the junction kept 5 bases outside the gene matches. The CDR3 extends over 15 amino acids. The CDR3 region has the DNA TGTGCCAGCAGCGCCCGGACAGGGCCTAATGAAAAACTGTTTTTT. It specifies CASSARTGPNEKLFF.

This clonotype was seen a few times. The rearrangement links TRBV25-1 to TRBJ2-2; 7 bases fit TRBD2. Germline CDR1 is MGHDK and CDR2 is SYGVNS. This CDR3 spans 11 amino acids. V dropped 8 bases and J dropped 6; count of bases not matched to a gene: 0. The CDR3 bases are TGTGCCAGCGGGAGGGCCGGGGAGCTGTTTTTT. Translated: CASGRAGELFF.

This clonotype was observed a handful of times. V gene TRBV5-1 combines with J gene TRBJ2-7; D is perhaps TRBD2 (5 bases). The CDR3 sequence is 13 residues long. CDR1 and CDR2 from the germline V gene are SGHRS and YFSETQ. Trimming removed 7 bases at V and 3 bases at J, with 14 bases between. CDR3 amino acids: CASQTGSVYEQYV. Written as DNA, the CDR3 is TGCGCCAGCCAAACTGGGAGTGTCTACGAGCAGTACGTC.

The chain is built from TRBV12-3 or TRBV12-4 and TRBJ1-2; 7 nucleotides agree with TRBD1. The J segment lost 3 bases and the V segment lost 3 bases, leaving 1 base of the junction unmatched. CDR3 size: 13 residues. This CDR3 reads CASSFGTDYGYTF. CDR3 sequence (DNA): TGTGCCAGCAGTTTCGGGACAGACTATGGCTACACCTTC.

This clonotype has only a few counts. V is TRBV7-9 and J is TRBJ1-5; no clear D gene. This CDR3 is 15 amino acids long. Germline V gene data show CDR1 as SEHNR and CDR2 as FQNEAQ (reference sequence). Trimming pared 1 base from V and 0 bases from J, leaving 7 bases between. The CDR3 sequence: CASSLGQSSNQPQHF. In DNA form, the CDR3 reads TGTGCCAGCAGCTTAGGGCAGAGTAGCAATCAGCCCCAGCATTTT.

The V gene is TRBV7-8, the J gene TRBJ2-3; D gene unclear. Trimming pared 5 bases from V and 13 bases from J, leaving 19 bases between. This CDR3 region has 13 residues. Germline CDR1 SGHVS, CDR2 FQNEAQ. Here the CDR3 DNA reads TGTGCCAGCAGCCTCCCCGCGCGACCAGGAAAGTATTTT. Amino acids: CASSLPARPGKYF.

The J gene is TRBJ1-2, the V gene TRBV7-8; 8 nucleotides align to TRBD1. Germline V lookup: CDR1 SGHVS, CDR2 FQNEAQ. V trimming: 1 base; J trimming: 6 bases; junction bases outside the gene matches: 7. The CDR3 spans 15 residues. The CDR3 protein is CASSLEGRGPDGYTF. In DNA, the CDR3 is TGTGCCAGCAGCTTAGAGGGCAGGGGGCCTGATGGCTACACCTTC.

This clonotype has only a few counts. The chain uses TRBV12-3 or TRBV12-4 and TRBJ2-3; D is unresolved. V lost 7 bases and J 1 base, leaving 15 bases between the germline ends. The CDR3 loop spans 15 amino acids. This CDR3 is CASTSFWNRTDTQYF. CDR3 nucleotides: TGTGCCAGCACCAGTTTTTGGAATCGCACAGATACGCAGTATTTT.

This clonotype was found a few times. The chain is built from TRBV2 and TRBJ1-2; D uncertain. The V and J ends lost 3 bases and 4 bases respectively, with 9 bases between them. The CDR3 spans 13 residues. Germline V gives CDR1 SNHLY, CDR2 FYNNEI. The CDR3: CASSDGQSYGYTF. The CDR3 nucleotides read TGTGCCAGCAGTGATGGGCAGTCCTATGGCTACACCTTC. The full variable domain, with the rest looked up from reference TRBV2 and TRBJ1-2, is EPEVTQTPSHQVTQMGQEVILRCVPISNHLYFYWYRQILGQKVEFLVSFYNNEISEKSEIFDDQFSVERPDGSNFTLKIRSTKLEDSAMYFCASSDGQSYGYTFGSGTRLTVV.

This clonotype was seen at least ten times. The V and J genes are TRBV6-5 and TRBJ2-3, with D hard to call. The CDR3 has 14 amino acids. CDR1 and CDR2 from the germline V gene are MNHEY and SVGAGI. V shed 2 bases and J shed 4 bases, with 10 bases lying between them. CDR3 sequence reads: CASSYREAADTQYF. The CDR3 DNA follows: TGTGCCAGCAGTTACCGAGAGGCGGCAGATACGCAGTATTTT.

DNA of the CDR3: TGTGCCAGCAGCTTCGGGACAGGGAATCAGCCCCAGCATTTT. Its protein is CASSFGTGNQPQHF. The V and J genes are TRBV5-6 and TRBJ1-5; the match to TRBD1 covers 9 bases. The CDR3 contains 14 residues. J gave up 4 bases and V 2 bases, and 1 base lay outside the gene matches. CDR1 and CDR2 (germline): SGHDT, YYEEEE.

The CDR3 DNA reads TGTGCCACCAGTGATTCGGGACTAGCGGGGACCAATGAGCAGTTCTTC. As protein: CATSDSGLAGTNEQFF. The chain links TRBV24-1 to TRBJ2-1; 13 nucleotides agree with TRBD2. The CDR3 is 16 residues long. V shed 2 bases, J shed 6 bases, and the junction held 3 bases outside the gene matches. Germline assignment: CDR1 KGHDR and CDR2 SFDVKD.

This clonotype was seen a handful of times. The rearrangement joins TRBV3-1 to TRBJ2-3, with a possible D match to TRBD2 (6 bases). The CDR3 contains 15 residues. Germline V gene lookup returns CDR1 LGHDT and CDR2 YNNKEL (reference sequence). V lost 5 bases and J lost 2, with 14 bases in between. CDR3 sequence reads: CASSYRRVLTDTQYF. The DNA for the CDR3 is TGTGCCAGCAGCTACCGGAGGGTCCTCACAGATACGCAGTATTTT.

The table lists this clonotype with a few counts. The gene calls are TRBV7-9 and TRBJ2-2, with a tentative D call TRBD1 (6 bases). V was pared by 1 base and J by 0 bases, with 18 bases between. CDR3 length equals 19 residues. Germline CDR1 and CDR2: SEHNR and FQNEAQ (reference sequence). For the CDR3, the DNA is TGTGCCAGCAGCTTAGGGTTCGGACAGTCCGCGGCGAACACCGGGGAGCTGTTTTTT. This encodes CASSLGFGQSAANTGELFF. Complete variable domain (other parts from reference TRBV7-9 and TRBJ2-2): DTGVSQNPRHKITKRGQNVTFRCDPISEHNRLYWYRQTLGQGPEFLTYFQNEAQLEKSRLLSDRFSAERPKGSFSTLEIQRTEQGDSAMYLCASSLGFGQSAANTGELFFGEGSRLTVL.

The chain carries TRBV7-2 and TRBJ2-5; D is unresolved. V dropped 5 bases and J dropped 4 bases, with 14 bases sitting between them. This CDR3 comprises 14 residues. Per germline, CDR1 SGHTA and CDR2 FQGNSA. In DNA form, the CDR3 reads TGTGCCAGCAGCGGTCGGGTCCGGCCAGAGACCCAGTACTTC. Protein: CASSGRVRPETQYF.

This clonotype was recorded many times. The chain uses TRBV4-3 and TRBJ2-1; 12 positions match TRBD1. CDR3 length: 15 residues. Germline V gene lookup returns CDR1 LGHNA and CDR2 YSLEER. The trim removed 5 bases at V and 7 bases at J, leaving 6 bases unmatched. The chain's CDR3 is CASSFGTGGRNEQFF. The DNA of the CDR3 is TGCGCCAGCAGCTTCGGGACAGGGGGCAGGAATGAGCAGTTCTTC.

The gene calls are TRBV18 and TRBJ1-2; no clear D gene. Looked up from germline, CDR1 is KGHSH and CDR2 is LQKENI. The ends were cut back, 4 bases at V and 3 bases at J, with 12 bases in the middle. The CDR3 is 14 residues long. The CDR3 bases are TGTGCCAGCTCACAGGGTGATGGGTACTATGGCTACACCTTC. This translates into CASSQGDGYYGYTF.

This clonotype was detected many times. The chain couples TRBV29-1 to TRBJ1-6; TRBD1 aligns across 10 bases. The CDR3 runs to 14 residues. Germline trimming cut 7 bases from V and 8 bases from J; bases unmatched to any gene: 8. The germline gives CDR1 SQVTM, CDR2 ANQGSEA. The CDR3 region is CSAQTGTGDSPLHF. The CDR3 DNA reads TGCAGCGCCCAGACAGGGACAGGGGATTCACCCCTCCACTTT. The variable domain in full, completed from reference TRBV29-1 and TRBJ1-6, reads SAVISQKPSRDICQRGTSLTIQCQVDSQVTMMFWYRQQPGQSLTLIATANQGSEATYESGFVIDKFPISRPNLTFSTLTVSNMSPEDSSIYLCSAQTGTGDSPLHFGNGTRLTVT.

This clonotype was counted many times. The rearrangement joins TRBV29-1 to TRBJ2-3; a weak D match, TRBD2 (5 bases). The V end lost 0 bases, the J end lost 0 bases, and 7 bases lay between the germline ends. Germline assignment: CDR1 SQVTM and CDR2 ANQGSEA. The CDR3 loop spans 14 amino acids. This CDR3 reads CSVEDGDSTDTQYF. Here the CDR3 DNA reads TGCAGCGTTGAAGACGGGGATAGCACAGATACGCAGTATTTT.

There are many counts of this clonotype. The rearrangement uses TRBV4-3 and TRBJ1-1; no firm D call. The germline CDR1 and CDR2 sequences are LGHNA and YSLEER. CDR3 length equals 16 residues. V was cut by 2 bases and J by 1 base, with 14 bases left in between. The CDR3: CASSQHILFKNTEAFF. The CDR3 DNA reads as TGCGCCAGCAGCCAACACATTTTATTTAAGAACACTGAAGCTTTCTTT.

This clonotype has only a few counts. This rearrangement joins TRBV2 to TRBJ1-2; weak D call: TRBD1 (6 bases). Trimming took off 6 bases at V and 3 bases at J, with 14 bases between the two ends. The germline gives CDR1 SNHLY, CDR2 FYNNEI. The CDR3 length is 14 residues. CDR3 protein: CASRSTGGDYGYTF. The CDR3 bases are TGTGCCAGCAGATCGACAGGAGGTGACTATGGCTACACCTTC.

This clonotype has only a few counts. This CDR3 reads CASSWTERYEQYF. In nucleotides, the CDR3 is TGTGCCAGCAGCTGGACGGAGCGTTACGAGCAGTACTTC. This rearrangement joins TRBV6-5 to TRBJ2-7; D is unclear. Trimming cost V 6 bases and J 4 bases, with 13 bases left between them. CDR3 length equals 13 residues. The germline CDR1 and CDR2 sequences are MNHEY and SVGAGI.

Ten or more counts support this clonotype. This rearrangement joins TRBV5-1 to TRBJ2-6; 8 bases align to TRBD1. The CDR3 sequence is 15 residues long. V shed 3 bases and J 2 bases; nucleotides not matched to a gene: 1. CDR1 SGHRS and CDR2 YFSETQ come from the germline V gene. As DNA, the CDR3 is TGCGCCAGCAGCTCGACAGGGGCTGGGGCCAACGTCCTGACTTTC. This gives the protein CASSSTGAGANVLTF.

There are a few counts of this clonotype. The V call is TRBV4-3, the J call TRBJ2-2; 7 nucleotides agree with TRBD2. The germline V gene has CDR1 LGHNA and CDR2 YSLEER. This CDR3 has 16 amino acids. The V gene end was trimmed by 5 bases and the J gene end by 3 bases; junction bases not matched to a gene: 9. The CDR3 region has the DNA TGCGCCAGCAGCTCCGGTAGTCTAGCGGACACCGGGGAGCTGTTTTTT. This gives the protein CASSSGSLADTGELFF.

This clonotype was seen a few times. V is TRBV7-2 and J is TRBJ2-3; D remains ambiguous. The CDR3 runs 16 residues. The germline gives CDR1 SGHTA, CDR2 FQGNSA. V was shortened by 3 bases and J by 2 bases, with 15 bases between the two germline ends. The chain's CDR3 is CASSFRLQRTTDTQYF. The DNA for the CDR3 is TGTGCCAGCAGCTTCAGGCTCCAACGGACCACAGATACGCAGTATTTT.

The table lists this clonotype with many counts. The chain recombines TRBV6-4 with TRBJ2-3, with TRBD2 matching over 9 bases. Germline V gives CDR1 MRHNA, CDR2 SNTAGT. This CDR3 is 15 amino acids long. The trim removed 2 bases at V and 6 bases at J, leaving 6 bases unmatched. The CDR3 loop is CASSDGGGASDTQYF. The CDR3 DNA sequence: TGTGCCAGCAGTGACGGCGGGGGGGCGTCGGATACGCAGTATTTT.

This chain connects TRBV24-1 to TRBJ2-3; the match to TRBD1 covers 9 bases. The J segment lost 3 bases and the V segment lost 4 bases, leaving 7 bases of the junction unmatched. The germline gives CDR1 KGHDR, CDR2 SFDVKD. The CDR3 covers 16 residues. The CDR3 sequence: CATSDPPGTGTDTQYF. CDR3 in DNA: TGTGCCACCAGTGACCCTCCCGGGACAGGGACAGATACGCAGTATTTT.

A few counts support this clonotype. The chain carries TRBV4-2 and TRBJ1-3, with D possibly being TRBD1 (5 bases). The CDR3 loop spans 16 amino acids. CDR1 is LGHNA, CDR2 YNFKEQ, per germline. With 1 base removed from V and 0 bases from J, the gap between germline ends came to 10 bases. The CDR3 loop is CASSQGDGRSGNTIYF. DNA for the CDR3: TGTGCCAGCAGCCAAGGGGACGGCCGCTCTGGAAACACCATATATTTT.